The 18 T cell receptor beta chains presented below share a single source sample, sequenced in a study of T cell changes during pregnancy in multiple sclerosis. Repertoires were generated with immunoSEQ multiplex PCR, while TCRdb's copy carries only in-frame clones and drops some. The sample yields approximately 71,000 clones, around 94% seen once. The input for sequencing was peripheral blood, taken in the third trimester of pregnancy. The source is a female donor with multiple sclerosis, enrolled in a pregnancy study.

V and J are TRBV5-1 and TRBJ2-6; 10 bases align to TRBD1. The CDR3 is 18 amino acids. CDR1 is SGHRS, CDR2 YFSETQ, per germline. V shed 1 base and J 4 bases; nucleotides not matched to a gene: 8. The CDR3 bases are TGCGCCAGCAGCTTGAGCCGGGACAGGGGTTCGGGGGCCAACGTCCTGACTTTC. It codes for CASSLSRDRGSGANVLTF.

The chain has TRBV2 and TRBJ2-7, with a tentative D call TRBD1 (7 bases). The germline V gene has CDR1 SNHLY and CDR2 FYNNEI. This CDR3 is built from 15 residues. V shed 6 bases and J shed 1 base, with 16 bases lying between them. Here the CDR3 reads CASSVGGQKSYEQYF. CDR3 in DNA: TGTGCCAGCAGCGTGGGGGGACAGAAGTCCTACGAGCAGTACTTC.

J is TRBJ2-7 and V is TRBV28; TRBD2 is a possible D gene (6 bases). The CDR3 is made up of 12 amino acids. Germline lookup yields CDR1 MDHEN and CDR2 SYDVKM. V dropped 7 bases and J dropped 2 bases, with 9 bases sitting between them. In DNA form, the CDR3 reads TGTGCCAGCACCGGGGGACCCTACGAGCAGTACTTC. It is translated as CASTGGPYEQYF.

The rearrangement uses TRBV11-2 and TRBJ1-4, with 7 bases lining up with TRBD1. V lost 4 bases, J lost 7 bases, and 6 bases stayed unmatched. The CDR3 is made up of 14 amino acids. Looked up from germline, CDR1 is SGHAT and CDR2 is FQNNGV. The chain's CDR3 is CASSYTGESEKLFF. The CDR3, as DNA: TGTGCCAGCAGCTATACAGGGGAAAGTGAAAAACTGTTTTTT.

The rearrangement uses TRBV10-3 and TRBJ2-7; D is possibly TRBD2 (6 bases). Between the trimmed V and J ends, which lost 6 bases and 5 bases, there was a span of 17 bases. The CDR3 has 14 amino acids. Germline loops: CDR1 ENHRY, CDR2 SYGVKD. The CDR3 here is CAIRPGLERHEQYF. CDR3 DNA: TGTGCCATCAGGCCGGGACTTGAGCGCCACGAGCAGTACTTC.

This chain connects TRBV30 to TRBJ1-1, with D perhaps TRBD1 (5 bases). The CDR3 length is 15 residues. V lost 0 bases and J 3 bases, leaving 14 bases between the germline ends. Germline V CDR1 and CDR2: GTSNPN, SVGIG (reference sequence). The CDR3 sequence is CAWSVGLDGYTEAFF. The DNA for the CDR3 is TGTGCCTGGAGTGTGGGGCTTGACGGGTACACTGAAGCTTTCTTT.

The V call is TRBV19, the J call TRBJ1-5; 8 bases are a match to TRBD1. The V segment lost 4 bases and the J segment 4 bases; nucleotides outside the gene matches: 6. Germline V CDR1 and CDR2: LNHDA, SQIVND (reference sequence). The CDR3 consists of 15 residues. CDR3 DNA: TGTGCCAGTAGTAACGGACAGGGAGGGAATCAGCCCCAGCATTTT. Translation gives CASSNGQGGNQPQHF.

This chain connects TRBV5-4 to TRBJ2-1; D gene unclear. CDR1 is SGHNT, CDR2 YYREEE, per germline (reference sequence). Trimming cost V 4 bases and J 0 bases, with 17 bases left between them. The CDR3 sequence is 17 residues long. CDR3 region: CASSVIFSASSYNEQFF. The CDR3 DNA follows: TGTGCCAGCAGCGTAATCTTCAGCGCGAGCTCCTACAATGAGCAGTTCTTC.

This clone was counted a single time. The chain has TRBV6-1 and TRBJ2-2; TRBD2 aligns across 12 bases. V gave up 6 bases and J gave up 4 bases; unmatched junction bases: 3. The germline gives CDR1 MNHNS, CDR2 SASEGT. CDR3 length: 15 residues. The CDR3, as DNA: TGTGCCAGCAGACTAGCGGGAGGTTCCACCGGGGAGCTGTTTTTT. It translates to CASRLAGGSTGELFF.

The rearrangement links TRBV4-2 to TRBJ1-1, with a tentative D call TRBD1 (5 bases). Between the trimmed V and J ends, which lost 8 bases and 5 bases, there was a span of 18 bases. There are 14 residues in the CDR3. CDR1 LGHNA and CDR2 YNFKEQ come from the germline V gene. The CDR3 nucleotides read TGTGCCAGCCATAAATCCGACAGCTCGACTGAAGCTTTCTTT. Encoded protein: CASHKSDSSTEAFF.

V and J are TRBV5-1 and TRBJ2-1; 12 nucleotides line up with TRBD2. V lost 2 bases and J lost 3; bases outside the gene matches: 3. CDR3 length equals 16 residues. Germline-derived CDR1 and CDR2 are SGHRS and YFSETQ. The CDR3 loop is CASSFTSGGFYNEQFF. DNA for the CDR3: TGCGCCAGCAGCTTTACTAGCGGGGGGTTCTACAATGAGCAGTTCTTC.

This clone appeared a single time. The CDR3 here is CASSYDSSYEQYF. As DNA, the CDR3 is TGTGCCAGCAGTTACGACAGTTCCTACGAGCAGTACTTC. V and J are TRBV6-5 and TRBJ2-7; tentatively, D is TRBD1 (5 bases). The germline V gene has CDR1 MNHEY and CDR2 SVGAGI. V lost 2 bases and J 1 base, leaving 6 bases between the germline ends. This CDR3 contains 13 residues.

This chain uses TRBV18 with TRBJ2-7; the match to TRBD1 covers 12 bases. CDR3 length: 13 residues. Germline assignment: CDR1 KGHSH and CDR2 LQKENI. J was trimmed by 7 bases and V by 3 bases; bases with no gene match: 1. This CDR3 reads CASSPGQGAEQYF. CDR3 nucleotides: TGTGCCAGCTCACCGGGACAGGGGGCAGAGCAGTACTTC.

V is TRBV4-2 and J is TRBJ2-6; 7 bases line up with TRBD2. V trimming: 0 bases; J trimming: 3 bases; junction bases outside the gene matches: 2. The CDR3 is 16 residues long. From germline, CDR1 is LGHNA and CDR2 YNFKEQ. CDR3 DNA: TGTGCCAGCAGCCAAGAGGGGGGGAGTGGGGCCAACGTCCTGACTTTC. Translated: CASSQEGGSGANVLTF.

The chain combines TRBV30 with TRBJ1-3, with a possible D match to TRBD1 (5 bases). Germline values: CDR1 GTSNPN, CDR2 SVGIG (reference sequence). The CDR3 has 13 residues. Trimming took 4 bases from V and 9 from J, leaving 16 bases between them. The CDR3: CAWIQGRTSTIYF. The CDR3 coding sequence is TGTGCCTGGATTCAGGGCAGAACGAGCACCATATATTTT.

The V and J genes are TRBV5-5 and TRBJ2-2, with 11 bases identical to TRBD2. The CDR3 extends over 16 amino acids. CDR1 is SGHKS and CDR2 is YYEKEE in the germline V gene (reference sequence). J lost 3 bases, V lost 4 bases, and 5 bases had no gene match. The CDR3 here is CASSPGTSGYTGELFF. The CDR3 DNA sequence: TGTGCCAGCAGCCCCGGGACTAGCGGTTACACCGGGGAGCTGTTTTTT. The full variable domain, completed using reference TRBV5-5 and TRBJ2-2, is DAGVTQSPTHLIKTRGQQVTLRCSPISGHKSVSWYQQVLGQGPQFIFQYYEKEERGRGNFPDRFSARQFPNYSSELNVNALLLGDSALYLCASSPGTSGYTGELFFGEGSRLTVL.

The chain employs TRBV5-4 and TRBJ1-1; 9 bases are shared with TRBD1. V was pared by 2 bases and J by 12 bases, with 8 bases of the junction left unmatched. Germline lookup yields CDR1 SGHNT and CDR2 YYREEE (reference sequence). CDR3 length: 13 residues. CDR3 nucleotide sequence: TGTGCCAGCAGCTTTGGAACAGGGGGCGCAACTTTCTTT. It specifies CASSFGTGGATFF.

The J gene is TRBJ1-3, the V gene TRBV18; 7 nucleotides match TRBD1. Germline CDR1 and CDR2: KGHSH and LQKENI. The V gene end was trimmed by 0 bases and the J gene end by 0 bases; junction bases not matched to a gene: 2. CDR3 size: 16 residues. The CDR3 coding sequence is TGTGCCAGCTCACCACCGGGACAGCTCTCTGGAAACACCATATATTTT. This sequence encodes CASSPPGQLSGNTIYF.